The rows below give T cell receptor beta chains drawn from one sample of a study of cytotoxic CD8 clonotypes in ibrutinib-treated CLL. Sequenced by immunoSEQ multiplex PCR; TCRdb stores in-frame clones only, minus some. The top ten hold around a quarter of the sample, which has some 150,000 clones, 70% to 80% seen once. The sample in question was PBMCs, obtained after 12 months of ibrutinib treatment. These receptors were taken from a human donor with chronic lymphocytic leukemia. Each CDR3 is given with its conserved first and last residue. The order of the fields is V gene, D gene, J gene, clone size, CDR3 protein, CDR3 DNA. D genes are given only for firm matches. Clone sizes are given selectively: once, few, many, or a class where the clone is expanded.

TRBV13,.,TRBJ2-1,once,CASSLGVHEQFF,TGTGCCAGCAGCTTGGGGGTCCATGAGCAGTTCTTC
TRBV28,TRBD1,TRBJ2-7,.,CASSETGPSYEQYF,TGTGCCAGCAGCGAGACAGGGCCCTCCTACGAGCAGTACTTC
TRBV28,.,TRBJ1-5,.,CASRYSNQPQHF,TGTGCCAGCAGGTATAGCAATCAGCCCCAGCATTTT
TRBV4-1,.,TRBJ1-2,.,CASSQSRQLYGYTF,TGCGCCAGCAGCCAATCCCGCCAGCTATATGGCTACACCTTC
TRBV9,TRBD2,TRBJ2-5,.,CASSASGGQLQETQYF,TGTGCCAGCAGCGCTAGCGGGGGGCAACTCCAAGAGACCCAGTACTTC
TRBV5-1,TRBD2,TRBJ2-7,.,CASSQGTSYEQYF,TGCGCCAGCAGCCAGGGGACTAGCTACGAGCAGTACTTC
TRBV28,.,TRBJ1-1,.,CASSRQGAQAFF,TGTGCCAGCAGTCGGCAAGGGGCCCAAGCTTTCTTT
TRBV27,.,TRBJ2-3,.,CASSLSTPRQTSTDTQYF,TGTGCCAGCAGTCTCTCCACCCCCAGACAAACTAGCACAGATACGCAGTATTTT
TRBV9,TRBD2,TRBJ2-2,few,CASKTSGGGTGELFF,TGTGCCAGCAAGACGTCGGGAGGCGGGACCGGGGAGCTGTTTTTT
TRBV5-1,.,TRBJ2-3,.,CASSFPGTSTDTQYF,TGCGCCAGCAGCTTTCCGGGCACTAGCACAGATACGCAGTATTTT
TRBV28,.,TRBJ2-7,.,CASMTGSYEQYF,TGTGCCAGTATGACGGGGAGCTACGAGCAGTACTTC
TRBV7-9,.,TRBJ2-2,.,CASSLALDGELFF,TGTGCCAGCAGCTTAGCTTTGGACGGGGAGCTGTTTTTT
TRBV28,TRBD1,TRBJ1-2,.,CASTKHKGQGWVYGYTF,TGTGCCAGCACCAAACATAAGGGACAGGGATGGGTCTATGGCTACACCTTC
TRBV27,.,TRBJ1-5,few,CASSLGISNQPQHF,TGTGCCAGCAGCCTAGGAATTAGCAATCAGCCCCAGCATTTT
TRBV7-2,.,TRBJ2-3,.,CASSPTGGQGTDTQYF,TGTGCCAGCAGCCCAACCGGGGGGCAAGGCACAGATACGCAGTATTTT
TRBV6-5,.,TRBJ2-7,.,CASSYTPPYEQYF,TGTGCCAGCAGTTACACTCCCCCCTACGAGCAGTACTTC
TRBV19,TRBD1,TRBJ2-7,.,CASSRSLGQGYEQYF,TGTGCCAGTAGTCGGTCTCTCGGACAGGGTTACGAGCAGTACTTC
TRBV19,.,TRBJ1-1,.,CASSISGNTEAFF,TGTGCCAGTAGTATCTCGGGGAACACTGAAGCTTTCTTT